This entry concerns a single TCR beta chain. Its antigen is as yet unknown. The CDR3 is made up of 13 amino acids. Germline V lookup: CDR1 SEHNR, CDR2 FQNEAQ (reference sequence). V was cut by 4 bases and J by 5 bases, with 11 bases left in between. The PCR used 60 Vbeta and 13 Jbeta primers. Profiling relied on immunoSEQ multiplex PCR, and the TCRdb table lists in-frame clones only, not all of them. The sample yields some 84,000 clones, roughly 73% seen once. This entry is derived from a study of cytomegalovirus exposure and HLA in healthy donors. Whole-study results and caveats: The classifier was said to identify cytomegalovirus status with high specificity and sensitivity.

Specimen: PBMCs. The TCR sequence derives from a boy between 10 and 17 years old in good health and CMV-seronegative. This rearrangement joins TRBV7-9 to TRBJ1-1; D unresolved. The CDR3 DNA reads as TGTGCCAGCAGCTCCGCGGAGATGACTGAAGCTTTCTTT. This encodes CASSSAEMTEAFF.